This record concerns one TCR beta chain sequence. The data originate from a study of siplizumab effects on memory and regulatory T cells. Trimming removed 6 bases from V and 4 bases from J; junction bases left unmatched: 4. Germline V lookup: CDR1 MRHNA, CDR2 SNTAGT. CDR3 length: 14 amino acids. The protocol was immunoSEQ multiplex PCR, while the TCRdb copy is restricted to in-frame clones and leaves out a portion. The profile shows some 100,000 clones, approximately 91% of them singletons. The sequencing input was CD4+ T cells sorted from blood. The sequence came from a human donor in good health. Some clones in this sample may be carry-over from other donors' samples. This sequence joins TRBV6-4 and TRBJ1-1; TRBD1 agrees at 11 bases. CDR3 in amino acids: CASRRGQGATEAFF. The CDR3 nucleotides are TGTGCCAGCAGACGAGGACAGGGGGCCACTGAAGCTTTCTTT.